This entry is about one TCR beta chain. The data stem from a study of blood T cell repertoires in COVID-19. About the study: Sources were T cells, B-cell-depleted T cells, or PBMCs; the material itself was cDNA or gDNA.

Generated by immunoSEQ multiplex PCR, the TCRdb table keeps only in-frame clones and is missing some. Of 350,000 to 450,000 clones listed, around 85% are singletons. CDR1 and CDR2 from the germline V gene are SGHAT and FQNNGV. Trimming stripped 5 bases from V and 4 bases from J, with 17 bases between. CDR3 length: 15 amino acids. The chain uses TRBV11-2 and TRBJ1-2; a possible D gene is TRBD1 (6 bases). Sequencing input: peripheral blood. The origin of this receptor is a young woman with acute or convalescent COVID-19. CDR3 residues: CASSRIGGGGYGYTF. For the CDR3, the DNA is TGTGCCAGCAGCCGCATTGGGGGGGGCGGCTATGGCTACACCTTC.